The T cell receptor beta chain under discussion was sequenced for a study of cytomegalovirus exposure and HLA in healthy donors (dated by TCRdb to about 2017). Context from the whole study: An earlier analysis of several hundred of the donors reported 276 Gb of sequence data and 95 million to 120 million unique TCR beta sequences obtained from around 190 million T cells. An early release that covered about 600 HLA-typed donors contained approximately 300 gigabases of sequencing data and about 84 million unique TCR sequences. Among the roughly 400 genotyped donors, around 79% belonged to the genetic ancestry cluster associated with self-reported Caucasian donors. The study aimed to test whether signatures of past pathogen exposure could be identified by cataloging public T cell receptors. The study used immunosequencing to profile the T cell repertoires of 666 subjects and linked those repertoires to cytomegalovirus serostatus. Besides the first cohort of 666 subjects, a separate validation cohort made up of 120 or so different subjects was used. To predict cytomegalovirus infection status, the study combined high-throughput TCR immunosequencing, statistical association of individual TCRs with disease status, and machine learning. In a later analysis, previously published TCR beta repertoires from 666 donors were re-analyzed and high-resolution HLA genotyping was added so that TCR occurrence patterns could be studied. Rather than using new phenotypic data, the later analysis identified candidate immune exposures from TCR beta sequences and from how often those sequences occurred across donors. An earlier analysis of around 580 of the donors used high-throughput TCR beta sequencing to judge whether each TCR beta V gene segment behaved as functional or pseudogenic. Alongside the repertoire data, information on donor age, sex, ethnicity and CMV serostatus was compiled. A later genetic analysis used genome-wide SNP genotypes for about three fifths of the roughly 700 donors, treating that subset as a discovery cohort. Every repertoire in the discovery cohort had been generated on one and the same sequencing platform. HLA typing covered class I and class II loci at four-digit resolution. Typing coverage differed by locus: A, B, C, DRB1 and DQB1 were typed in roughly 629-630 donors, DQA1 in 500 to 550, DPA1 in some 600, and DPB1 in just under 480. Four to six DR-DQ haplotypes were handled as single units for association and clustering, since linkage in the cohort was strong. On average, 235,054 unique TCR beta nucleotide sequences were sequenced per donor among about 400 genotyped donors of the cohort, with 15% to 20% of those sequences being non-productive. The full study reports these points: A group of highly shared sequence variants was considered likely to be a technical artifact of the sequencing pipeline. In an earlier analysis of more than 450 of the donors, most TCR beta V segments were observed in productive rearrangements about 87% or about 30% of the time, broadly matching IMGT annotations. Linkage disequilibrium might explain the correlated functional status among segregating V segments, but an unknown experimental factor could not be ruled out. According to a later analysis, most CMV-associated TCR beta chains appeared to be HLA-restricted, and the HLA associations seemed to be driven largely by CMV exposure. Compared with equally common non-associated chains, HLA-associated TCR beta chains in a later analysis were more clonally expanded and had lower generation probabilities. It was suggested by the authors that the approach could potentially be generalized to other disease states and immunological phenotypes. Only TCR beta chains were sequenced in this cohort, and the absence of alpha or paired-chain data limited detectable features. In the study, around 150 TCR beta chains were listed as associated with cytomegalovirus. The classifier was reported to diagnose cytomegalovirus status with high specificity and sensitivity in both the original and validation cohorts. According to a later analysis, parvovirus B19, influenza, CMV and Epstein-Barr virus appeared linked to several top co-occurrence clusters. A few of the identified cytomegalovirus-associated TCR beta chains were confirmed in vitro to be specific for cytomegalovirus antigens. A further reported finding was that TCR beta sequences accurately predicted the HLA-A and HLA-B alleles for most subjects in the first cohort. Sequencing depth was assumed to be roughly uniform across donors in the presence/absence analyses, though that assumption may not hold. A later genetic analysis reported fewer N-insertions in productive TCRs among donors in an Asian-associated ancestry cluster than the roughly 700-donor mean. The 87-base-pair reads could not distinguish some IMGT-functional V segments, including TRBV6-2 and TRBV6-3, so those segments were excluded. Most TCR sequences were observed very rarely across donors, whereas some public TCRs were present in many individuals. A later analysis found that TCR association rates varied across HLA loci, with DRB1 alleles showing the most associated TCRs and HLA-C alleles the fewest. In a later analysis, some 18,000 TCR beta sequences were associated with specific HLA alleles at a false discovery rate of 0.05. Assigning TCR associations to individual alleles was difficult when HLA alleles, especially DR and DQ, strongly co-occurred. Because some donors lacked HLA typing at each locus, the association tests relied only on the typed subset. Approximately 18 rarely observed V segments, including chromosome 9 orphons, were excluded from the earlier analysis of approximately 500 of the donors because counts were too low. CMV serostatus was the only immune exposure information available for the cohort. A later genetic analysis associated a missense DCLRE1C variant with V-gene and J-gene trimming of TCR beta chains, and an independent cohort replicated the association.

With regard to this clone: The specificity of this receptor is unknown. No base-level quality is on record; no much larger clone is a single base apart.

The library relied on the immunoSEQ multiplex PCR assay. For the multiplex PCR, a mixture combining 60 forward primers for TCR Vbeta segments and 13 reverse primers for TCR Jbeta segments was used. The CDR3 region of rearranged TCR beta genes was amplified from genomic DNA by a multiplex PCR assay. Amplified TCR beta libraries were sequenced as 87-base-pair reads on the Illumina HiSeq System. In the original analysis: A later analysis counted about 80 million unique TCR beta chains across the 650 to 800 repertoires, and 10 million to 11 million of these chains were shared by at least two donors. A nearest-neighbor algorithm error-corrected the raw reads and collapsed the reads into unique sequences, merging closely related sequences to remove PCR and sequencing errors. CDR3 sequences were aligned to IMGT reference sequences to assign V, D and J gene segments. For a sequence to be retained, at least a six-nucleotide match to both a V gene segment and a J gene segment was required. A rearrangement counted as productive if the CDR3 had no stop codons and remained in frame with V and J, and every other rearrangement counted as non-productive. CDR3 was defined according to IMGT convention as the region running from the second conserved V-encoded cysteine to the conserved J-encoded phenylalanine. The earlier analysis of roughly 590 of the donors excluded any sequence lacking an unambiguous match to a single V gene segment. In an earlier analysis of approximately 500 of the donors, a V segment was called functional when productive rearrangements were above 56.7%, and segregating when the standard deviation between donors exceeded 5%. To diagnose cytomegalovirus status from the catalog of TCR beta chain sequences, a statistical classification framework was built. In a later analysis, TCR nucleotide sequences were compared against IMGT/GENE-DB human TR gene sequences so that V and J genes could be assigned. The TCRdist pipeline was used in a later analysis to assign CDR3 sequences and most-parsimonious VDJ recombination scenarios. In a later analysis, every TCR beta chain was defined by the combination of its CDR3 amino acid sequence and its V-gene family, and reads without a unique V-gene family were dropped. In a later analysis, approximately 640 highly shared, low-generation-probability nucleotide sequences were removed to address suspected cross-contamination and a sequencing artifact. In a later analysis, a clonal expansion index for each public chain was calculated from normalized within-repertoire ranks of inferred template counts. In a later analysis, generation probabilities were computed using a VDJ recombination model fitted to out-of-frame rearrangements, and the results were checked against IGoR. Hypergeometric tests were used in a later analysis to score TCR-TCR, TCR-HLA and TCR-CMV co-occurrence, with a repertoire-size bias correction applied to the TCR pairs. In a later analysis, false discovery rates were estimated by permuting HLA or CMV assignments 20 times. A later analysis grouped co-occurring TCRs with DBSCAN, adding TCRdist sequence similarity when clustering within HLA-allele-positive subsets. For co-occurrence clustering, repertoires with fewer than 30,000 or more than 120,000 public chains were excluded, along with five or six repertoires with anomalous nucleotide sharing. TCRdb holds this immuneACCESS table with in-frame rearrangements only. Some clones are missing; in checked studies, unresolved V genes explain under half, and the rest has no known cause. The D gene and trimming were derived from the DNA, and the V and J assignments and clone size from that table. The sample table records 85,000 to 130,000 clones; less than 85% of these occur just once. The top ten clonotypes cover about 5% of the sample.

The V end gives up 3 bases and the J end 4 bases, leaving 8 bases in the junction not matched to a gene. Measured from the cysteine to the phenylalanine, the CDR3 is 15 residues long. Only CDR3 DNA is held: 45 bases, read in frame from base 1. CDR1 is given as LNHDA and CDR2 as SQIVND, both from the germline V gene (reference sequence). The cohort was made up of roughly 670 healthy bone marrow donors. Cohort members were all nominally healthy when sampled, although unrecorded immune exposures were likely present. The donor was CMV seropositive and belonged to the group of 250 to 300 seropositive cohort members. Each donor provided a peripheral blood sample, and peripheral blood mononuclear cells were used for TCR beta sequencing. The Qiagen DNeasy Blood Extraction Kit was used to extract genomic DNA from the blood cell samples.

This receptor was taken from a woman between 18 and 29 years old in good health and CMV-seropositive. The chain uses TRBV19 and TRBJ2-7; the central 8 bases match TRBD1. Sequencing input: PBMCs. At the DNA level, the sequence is TGTGCCAGTAGTATCGACCGGGACAGGATATACGAGCAGTACTTC. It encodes CASSIDRDRIYEQYF.